Below are 20 T cell receptor beta chains sequenced from a single sample in a study of blood T cells in healthy people across ages. Primed by a sample-barcoded 5' primer and a J-beta primer mix, a second PCR proceeded for about 6 to 12 cycles. From the 5' RACE reads, TCRdb called clonotypes with MiXCR, one entry per CDR3 protein. This sample has roughly 1,700,000 distinct CDR3 sequences; 25% to 30% occur once, and the top ten carry 6.5% to 8.5%. Input material: blood. The source of these receptors is a woman aged 30 to 39 in good health.

This clonotype has only a few counts. V usage is TRBV20-1 and J usage is TRBJ2-1; weak D call: TRBD2 (5 bases). This CDR3 contains 15 residues. Germline CDR1 reads DFQATT; CDR2 reads SNEGSKA (reference sequence). V was pared by 4 bases and J by 0 bases, with 13 bases between. In DNA, the CDR3 is TGCAGTGCTACATCTAGCAAGAGCTCCTACAATGAGCAGTTCTTC. Translated: CSATSSKSSYNEQFF.

On this clonotype itself: The conserved final phenylalanine or tryptophan is absent from the CDR3, which likely points to a read error. J is TRBJ2-7 and V is TRBV11-2, with 9 bases fitting TRBD1. Germline CDR1 and CDR2: SGHAT and FQNNGV. Trimming at V came to 3 bases and at J to 4 bases, leaving 10 bases not matched to a gene. This CDR3 has 16 residues. The CDR3 protein is CASSFLDRGMDYEQYL. CDR3 bases: TGTGCCAGCAGCTTTCTCGACAGGGGGATGGATTACGAGCAGTACTTG.

As concerns this clonotype: The final CDR3 position lacks the conserved phenylalanine or tryptophan, pointing to a likely read error. This chain links TRBV12-3 or TRBV12-4 with TRBJ2-1, with no clear D. CDR3 length: 11 residues. V lost 5 bases and J lost 9, with 8 bases in between. This chain's CDR3 is CASSPGFEQFL. The CDR3 DNA reads as TGTGCCAGCAGTCCGGGTTTTGAGCAGTTCTTA.

This clonotype was recorded a few times. The rearrangement joins TRBV25-1 to TRBJ2-5; D is possibly TRBD2 (5 bases). The germline V gene encodes CDR1 MGHDK and CDR2 SYGVNS. The CDR3 runs 13 residues. Trimming pared 2 bases from V and 7 bases from J, leaving 11 bases between. CDR3: CASSEAGGRTQYF. Here the CDR3 DNA reads TGTGCCAGCAGTGAAGCTGGTGGGAGGACCCAGTACTTC.

The gene calls are TRBV7-8 and TRBJ1-1; the match to TRBD1 covers 8 bases. The CDR3 runs 17 residues. Trimming took 5 bases from V and 4 from J; bases not matched to a gene: 15. Germline lookup yields CDR1 SGHVS and CDR2 FQNEAQ. CDR3 sequence reads: CASSPTTIRQGSTEAFF. The CDR3 DNA follows: TGTGCCAGCAGCCCAACGACGATAAGACAGGGGAGCACTGAAGCTTTCTTT.

This chain joins TRBV12-3 or TRBV12-4 and TRBJ2-2; the D gene is possibly TRBD2 (6 bases). The CDR3 is 14 residues long. V dropped 11 bases and J dropped 0 bases, with 13 bases sitting between them. CDR3 sequence (DNA): TGTGCCGGCAACCCTAGCGCGAACACCGGGGAGCTGTTTTTT. Its translation: CAGNPSANTGELFF.

Of note for this clonotype: This sequence may be a read error, since a much larger clone differs from it by one base. V is TRBV18 and J is TRBJ1-5, with D perhaps matching TRBD1 (6 bases). CDR1 and CDR2 from the germline V gene are KGHSH and LQKENI. CDR3 size: 15 residues. Trimming stripped 6 bases from V and 4 bases from J, with 16 bases between. The CDR3 reads CASSPRRGGNQPQHF. CDR3 DNA sequence: TGTGCCAGCTCGCCCCGCAGGGGTGGGAATCAGCCCCAGCATTTT.

This chain connects TRBV20-1 to TRBJ2-1, with D hard to call. Trimming left V 6 bases short and J 10 bases short, with 13 bases between. In germline, CDR1 is DFQATT, CDR2 SNEGSKA (reference sequence). The CDR3 has 11 amino acids. The CDR3 sequence is CSARRSEEQFF. The CDR3 DNA reads as TGCAGTGCACGGCGGTCCGAGGAGCAGTTCTTC.

This chain links TRBV6-5 with TRBJ1-1; D unresolved. Germline CDR1 is MNHEY and CDR2 is SVGAGI. This CDR3 is 14 amino acids long. Trimming left V 6 bases short and J 3 bases short, with 14 bases between. CDR3 sequence (DNA): TGTGCCAGCAGGATGGGGAGACGGTACACTGAAGCTTTCTTT. Protein: CASRMGRRYTEAFF.

This clonotype was recorded at least ten times. This rearrangement joins TRBV15 to TRBJ1-6, with no clear D. The ends were cut back, 0 bases at V and 7 bases at J, with 7 bases in the middle. The CDR3 is 14 amino acids. Germline V lookup: CDR1 LNHNV, CDR2 YYDKDF (reference sequence). The CDR3 loop reads CATSRDVGNSPLHF. DNA for the CDR3: TGTGCCACCAGCAGAGATGTGGGGAATTCACCCCTCCACTTT. Looking up the rest from reference TRBV15 and TRBJ1-6 gives the full variable domain: DAMVIQNPRYQVTQFGKPVTLSCSQTLNHNVMYWYQQKSSQAPKLLFHYYDKDFNNEADTPDNFQSRRPNTSFCFLDIRSPGLGDTAMYLCATSRDVGNSPLHFGNGTRLTVT.

Worth noting for this clonotype: This sequence may be a read error, since a much larger clone differs from it by one base. The chain is built from TRBV20-1 and TRBJ2-1; weak D call: TRBD2 (6 bases). Germline V lookup: CDR1 DFQATT, CDR2 SNEGSKA (reference sequence). This CDR3 region has 15 residues. For the CDR3, the DNA is TGCAGTGCCTCTGGGACTGGCGCAAAAAACAAAGAGCAGTTCTTC. This gives the protein CSASGTGAKNKEQFF.

This chain connects TRBV4-1 to TRBJ1-2, with 7 bases lining up with TRBD1. Germline CDR1 and CDR2: MGHRA and YSYEKL. CDR3 length equals 14 residues. V lost 1 base to trimming and J lost 8 bases; unmatched junction nucleotides: 7. The CDR3 DNA is TGCGCCAGCAGCCAAGGCGCAGGGGGAATCGGCTACACCTTC. It translates to CASSQGAGGIGYTF.

This clonotype has more than one count but fewer than ten. The gene calls are TRBV20-1 and TRBJ1-5, with TRBD1 identical over 9 bases. The germline gives CDR1 DFQATT, CDR2 SNEGSKA (reference sequence). The CDR3 runs to 14 residues. Trimming removed 4 bases from V and 7 bases from J; junction bases left unmatched: 8. CDR3 region: CSATGTGTVQPQHF. CDR3 nucleotide sequence: TGCAGTGCTACCGGGACAGGGACTGTCCAGCCCCAGCATTTT.

Concerning this clonotype itself: A much larger clone lies one base from this, so it may be a read error. The J gene is TRBJ1-2, the V gene TRBV6-1; D unresolved. CDR3 length equals 13 residues. CDR1 and CDR2 from the germline V gene are MNHNS and SASEGT. The CDR3 DNA sequence: TGTACCAGCAGTGAAAGGACGGATTATGGCTACACCTTC. This gives the protein CTSSERTDYGYTF.

The chain carries TRBV27 and TRBJ2-1; D call uncertain. This CDR3 has 12 amino acids. Between the trimmed V and J ends, which lost 5 bases and 6 bases, there was a span of 8 bases. CDR1 and CDR2 (germline): MNHEY, SMNVEV (reference sequence). The CDR3 here is CASSARFNEQFF. CDR3 nucleotide sequence: TGTGCCAGCAGTGCCAGGTTCAATGAGCAGTTCTTC.

The CDR3 reads CASSQESWTSGEAFF. The CDR3 nucleotides are TGCGCCAGCAGCCAAGAGAGTTGGACTTCTGGTGAAGCTTTCTTT. The chain is built from TRBV4-1 and TRBJ1-1; D unresolved. Germline assignment: CDR1 MGHRA and CDR2 YSYEKL. The CDR3 is 15 amino acids. Trimming shortened V by 0 bases and J by 7 bases, and 15 bases separated the two germline ends.

The table lists this clonotype with a few counts. V gene TRBV4-1 combines with J gene TRBJ2-5; no definite D call. V lost 1 base to trimming and J lost 7 bases, with 13 bases between them. The CDR3 length is 14 residues. CDR1 is MGHRA and CDR2 is YSYEKL in the germline V gene. The CDR3 loop reads CASSQVTYVGTQYF. CDR3 DNA sequence: TGCGCCAGCAGCCAAGTCACCTACGTCGGGACCCAGTACTTC.

The chain combines TRBV12-3 or TRBV12-4 with TRBJ1-2, with D possibly matching TRBD1 (6 bases). Trimming shortened V by 4 bases and J by 8 bases, and 14 bases separated the two germline ends. The CDR3 extends over 13 amino acids. CDR3 in DNA: TGTGCCAGCAGTTCACTGGGGACAAGGGGCTACACCTTC. Its protein product is CASSSLGTRGYTF.

This clonotype was detected a few times. The V gene is TRBV30, the J gene TRBJ1-2; a possible D gene is TRBD1 (6 bases). Germline CDR1 and CDR2: GTSNPN and SVGIG (reference sequence). The V and J ends lost 2 bases and 8 bases respectively, with 18 bases between them. The length of the CDR3 is 14 residues. In nucleotides, the CDR3 is TGTGCCTGGAGTCCGGGACAAAGGACGGGGGGCTACACCTTC. Translation gives CAWSPGQRTGGYTF.

This clonotype was seen repeatedly, ten times or more. The chain employs TRBV7-2 and TRBJ2-1, with D tentatively TRBD1 (6 bases). This CDR3 region has 14 residues. Germline loops: CDR1 SGHTA, CDR2 FQGNSA. The V end was cut by 7 bases, the J end by 0 bases, with 10 bases between. The CDR3 reads CASTPTGSYNEQFF. The CDR3 DNA is TGTGCCAGCACACCGACAGGCTCCTACAATGAGCAGTTCTTC. The full variable domain, with the rest looked up from reference TRBV7-2 and TRBJ2-1, is GAGVSQSPSNKVTEKGKDVELRCDPISGHTALYWYRQSLGQGLEFLIYFQGNSAPDKSGLPSDRFSAERTGGSVSTLTIQRTQQEDSAVYLCASTPTGSYNEQFFGPGTRLTVL.